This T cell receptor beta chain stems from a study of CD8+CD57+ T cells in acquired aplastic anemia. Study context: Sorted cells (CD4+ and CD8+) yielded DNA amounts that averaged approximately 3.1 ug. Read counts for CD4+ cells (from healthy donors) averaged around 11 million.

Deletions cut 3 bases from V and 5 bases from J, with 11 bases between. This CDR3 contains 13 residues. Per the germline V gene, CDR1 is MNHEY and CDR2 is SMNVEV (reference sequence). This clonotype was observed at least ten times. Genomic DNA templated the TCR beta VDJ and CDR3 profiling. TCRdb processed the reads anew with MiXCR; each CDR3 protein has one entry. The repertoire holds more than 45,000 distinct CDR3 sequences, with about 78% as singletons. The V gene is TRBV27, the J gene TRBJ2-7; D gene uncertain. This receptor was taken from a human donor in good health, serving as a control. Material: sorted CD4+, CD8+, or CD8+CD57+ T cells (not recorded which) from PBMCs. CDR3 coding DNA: TGTGCCAGCAGTTTGGGTCCGTCTGACGAGCAGTACTTC. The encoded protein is CASSLGPSDEQYF.